This TCR beta chain came from a study of T cells after yellow fever vaccination. Study-level points and caveats: Weaker overall was a secondary response that nonetheless peaked faster, on day 5 versus 15. Few clonotypes appeared in both CD4 and CD8 compartments. Post-booster reappearance was seen for most primary-vaccination clones (about 96% CD4, around 88% CD8).

TCRdb reprocessed the 5' RACE reads via MiXCR and lists one record per CDR3 protein. The sample holds 500,000 to 650,000 distinct CDR3 sequences; roughly 14% are singletons and the top ten take over 11%. CDR3 length: 15 amino acids. The germline V gene encodes CDR1 LGHDT and CDR2 YNNKEL (reference sequence). The V end was cut by 1 base, the J end by 9 bases, with 18 bases between. This clonotype came up a few times. Its antigen is not known. Sequences were derived from PBMCs, sampled on the day of the yellow fever booster vaccination. This TCR came from a man aged 25-45 years who received the YFV17D yellow fever vaccine. The chain uses TRBV3-1 and TRBJ1-2; D is ambiguous. This CDR3 is CASSQGGGSTLRYTF. For the CDR3, the DNA is TGTGCCAGCAGCCAAGGAGGTGGCAGCACCCTCCGCTACACCTTC.